This TCR beta chain was captured by sequencing in a study of cytomegalovirus exposure and HLA in healthy donors. Study-level findings and limits: Analysis performed later showed TCR beta chains linked to HLA being more clonally expanded than equally common others.

Primers: 60 Vbeta forward and 13 Jbeta reverse. Profiling relied on immunoSEQ multiplex PCR, and the TCRdb table lists in-frame clones only, not all of them. The sample yields over 150,000 clones, 68% seen once. Regarding this clone: Its target is unknown.

The TCR was taken from a woman in her thirties or forties in good health and CMV-seropositive. The sample was PBMCs.

DNA of the CDR3: TGTGCCAGCAGGAGTAAAGGGGGGAACACTGAAGCTTTCTTT. Amino acid sequence: CASRSKGGNTEAFF. V is TRBV6-5 and J is TRBJ1-1, with D perhaps TRBD1 (6 bases). CDR1 MNHEY and CDR2 SVGAGI come from the germline V gene. This CDR3 region has 14 residues. V was cut by 6 bases and J by 1 base, with 12 bases left in between.